This paragraph reports one T cell receptor beta chain. This sample stems from a study of CD8+CD57+ T cells in acquired aplastic anemia. About the study: An average of 3.2 ug of DNA was obtained from sorted CD4+ and CD8+ cells.

Genomic DNA acted as the template from which TCR beta VDJ combination and CDR3 sequence profiling were carried out. TCRdb reprocessed the reads via MiXCR and lists one record per CDR3 protein. The repertoire holds roughly 190,000 distinct CDR3 sequences, with less than 60% as singletons. The patients chosen for sequencing had shown expansion of CD8+CD57+ cells (detected by flow cytometry). CDR3 length equals 14 residues. The junction had 5 bases not matched to a gene; V was cut back by 4 bases and J by 4 bases. Germline values: CDR1 KGHDR, CDR2 SFDVKD. The clonotype comes from a human donor with aplastic anemia. The material sequenced was sorted CD4+, CD8+, or CD8+CD57+ T cells (not recorded which) from PBMCs. The chain has TRBV24-1 and TRBJ1-2, with TRBD1 matching 7 bases. The CDR3 DNA is TGTGCCACCAGTGACAGGGGGACAGCCTATGGCTACACCTTC. Translation: CATSDRGTAYGYTF.